This T cell receptor beta chain was found in a study of beta chain features in type 1 diabetes. For the study at large: Sorted cells examined across all samples numbered roughly 99,000,000.

This clone was counted only a few times. Its target is unknown. Every sorted population was more than 98% pure. V was shortened by 6 bases and J by 2 bases, with 11 bases between the two germline ends. In germline, CDR1 is MDHEN, CDR2 SYDVKM. This CDR3 has 13 amino acids. Study-level findings and limits: Any HLA-type effect on TCRB rearrangement remained unresolved here. In type 1 diabetes patients, VDJ junctions had fewer insertions; deletions at these junctions were more frequent.

Expressed TCRB transcripts got sequenced, as all isolated RNA was reverse transcribed. Assay: immunoSEQ multiplex PCR; the TCRdb copy retains only in-frame clones and omits some. Here the sample spans roughly 170,000 clones, 10% to 15% being singletons. V usage is TRBV28 and J usage is TRBJ2-7, with D possibly being TRBD1 (6 bases). The sequence came from a woman between 18 and 29 years old in good health. The specimen was central memory CD4+ T cells from blood. In nucleotides, the CDR3 is TGTGCCAGCAGATCTCGGGACACCTACGAGCAGTACTTC. This gives the protein CASRSRDTYEQYF. The full variable domain, in which reference TRBV28 and TRBJ2-7 provide the parts outside the CDR3, is DVKVTQSSRYLVKRTGEKVFLECVQDMDHENMFWYRQDPGLGLRLIYFSYDVKMKEKGDIPEGYSVSREKKERFSLILESASTNQTSMYLCASRSRDTYEQYFGPGTRLTVT.